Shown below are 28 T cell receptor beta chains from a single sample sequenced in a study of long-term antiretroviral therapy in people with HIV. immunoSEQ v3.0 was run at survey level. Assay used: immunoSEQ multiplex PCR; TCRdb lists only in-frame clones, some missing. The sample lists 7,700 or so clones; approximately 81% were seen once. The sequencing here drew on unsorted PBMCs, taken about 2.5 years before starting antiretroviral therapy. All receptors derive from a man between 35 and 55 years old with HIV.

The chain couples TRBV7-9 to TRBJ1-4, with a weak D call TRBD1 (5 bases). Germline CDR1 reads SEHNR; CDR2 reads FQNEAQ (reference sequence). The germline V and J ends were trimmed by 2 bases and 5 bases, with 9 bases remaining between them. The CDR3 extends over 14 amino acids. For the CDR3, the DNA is TGTGCCAGCAGCTTACGGGGGGAGAATGAAAAACTGTTTTTT. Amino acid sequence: CASSLRGENEKLFF.

CDR3 loop: CASSVTGSNGYTF. CDR3 sequence (DNA): TGTGCCAGCAGCGTGACAGGGAGTAATGGCTACACCTTC. This chain links TRBV7-9 with TRBJ1-2; the match to TRBD1 covers 7 bases. Germline CDR1 SEHNR, CDR2 FQNEAQ (reference sequence). The junction had 6 bases not matched to a gene; V was cut back by 5 bases and J by 6 bases. The length of the CDR3 is 13 residues.

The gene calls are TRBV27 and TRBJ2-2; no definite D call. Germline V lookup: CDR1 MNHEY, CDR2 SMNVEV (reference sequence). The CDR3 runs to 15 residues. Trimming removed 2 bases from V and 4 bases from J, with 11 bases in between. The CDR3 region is CASSLEVRRTGELFF. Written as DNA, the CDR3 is TGTGCCAGCAGTTTAGAAGTCCGGCGCACCGGGGAGCTGTTTTTT.

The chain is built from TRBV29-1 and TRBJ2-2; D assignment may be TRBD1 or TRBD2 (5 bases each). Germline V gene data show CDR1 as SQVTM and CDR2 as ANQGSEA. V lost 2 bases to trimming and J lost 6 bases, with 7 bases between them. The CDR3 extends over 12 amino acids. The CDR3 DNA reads TGCAGCGTTGAACTGGGACCCGGGGAGCTGTTTTTT. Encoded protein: CSVELGPGELFF.

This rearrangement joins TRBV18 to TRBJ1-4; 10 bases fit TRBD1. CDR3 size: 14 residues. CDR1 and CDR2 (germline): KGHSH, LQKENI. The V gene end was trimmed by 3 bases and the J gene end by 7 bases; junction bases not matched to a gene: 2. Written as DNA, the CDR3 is TGTGCCAGCTCACCGACAGGGGGCCGTGAAAAACTGTTTTTT. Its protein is CASSPTGGREKLFF.

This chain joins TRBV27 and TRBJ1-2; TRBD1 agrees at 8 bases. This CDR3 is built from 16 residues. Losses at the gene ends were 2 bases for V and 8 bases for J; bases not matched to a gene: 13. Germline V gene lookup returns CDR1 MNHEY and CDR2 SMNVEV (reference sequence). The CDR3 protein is CASSLSGRGPGEGYTF. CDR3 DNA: TGTGCCAGCAGTTTAAGTGGCAGGGGGCCTGGTGAGGGCTACACCTTC.

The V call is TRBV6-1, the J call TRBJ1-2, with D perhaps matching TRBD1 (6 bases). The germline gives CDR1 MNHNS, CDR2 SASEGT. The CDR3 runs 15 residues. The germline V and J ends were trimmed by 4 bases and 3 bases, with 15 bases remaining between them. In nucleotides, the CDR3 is TGTGCCAGCAGTGTACCACAGGGCCTCCACTATGGCTACACCTTC. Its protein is CASSVPQGLHYGYTF.

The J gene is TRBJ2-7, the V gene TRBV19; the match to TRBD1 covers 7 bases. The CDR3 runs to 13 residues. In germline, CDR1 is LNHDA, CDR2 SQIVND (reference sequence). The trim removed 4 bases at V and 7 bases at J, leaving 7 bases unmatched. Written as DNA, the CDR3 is TGTGCCAGTAGTAGCTCCCGACAGGGTGAGCAGTACTTC. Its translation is CASSSSRQGEQYF.

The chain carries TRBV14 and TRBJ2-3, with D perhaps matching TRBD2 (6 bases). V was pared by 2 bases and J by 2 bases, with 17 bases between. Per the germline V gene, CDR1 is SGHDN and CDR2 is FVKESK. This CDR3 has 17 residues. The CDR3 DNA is TGTGCCAGCAGCCAATTTCCAGGGCGGGGAGACACAGATACGCAGTATTTT. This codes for CASSQFPGRGDTDTQYF.

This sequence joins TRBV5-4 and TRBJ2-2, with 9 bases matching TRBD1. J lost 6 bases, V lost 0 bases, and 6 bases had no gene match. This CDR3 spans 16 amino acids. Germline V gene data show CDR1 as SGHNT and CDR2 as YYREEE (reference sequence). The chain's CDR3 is CASSLVGQGIAGELFF. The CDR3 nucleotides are TGTGCCAGCAGCTTGGTCGGACAGGGGATCGCCGGGGAGCTGTTTTTT.

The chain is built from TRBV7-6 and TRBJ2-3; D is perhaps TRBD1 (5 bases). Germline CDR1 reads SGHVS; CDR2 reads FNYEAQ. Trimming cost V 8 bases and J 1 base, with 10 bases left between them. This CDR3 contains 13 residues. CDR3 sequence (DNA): TGTGCCAGCGGGGCCGGCGGCACAGATACGCAGTATTTT. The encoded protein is CASGAGGTDTQYF.

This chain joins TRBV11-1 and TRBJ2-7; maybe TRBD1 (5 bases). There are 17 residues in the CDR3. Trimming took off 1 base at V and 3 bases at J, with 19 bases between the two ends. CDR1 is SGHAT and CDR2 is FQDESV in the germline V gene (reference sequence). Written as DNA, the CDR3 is TGTGCCAGCAGCTTAGAAGCTCAGGGCGTCTTAATCTACGAGCAGTACTTC. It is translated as CASSLEAQGVLIYEQYF.

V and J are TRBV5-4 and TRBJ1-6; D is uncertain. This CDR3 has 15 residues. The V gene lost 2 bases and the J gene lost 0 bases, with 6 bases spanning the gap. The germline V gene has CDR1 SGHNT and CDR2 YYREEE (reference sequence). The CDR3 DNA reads TGTGCCAGCAGCTTACGAGGCTCCTATAATTCACCCCTCCACTTT. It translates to CASSLRGSYNSPLHF.

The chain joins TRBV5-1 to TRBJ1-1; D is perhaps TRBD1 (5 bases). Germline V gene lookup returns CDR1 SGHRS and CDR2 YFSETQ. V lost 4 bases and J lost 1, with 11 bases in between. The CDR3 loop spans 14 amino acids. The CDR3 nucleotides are TGCGCCAGCAGCCAGGAGACAGCGAACACTGAAGCTTTCTTT. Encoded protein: CASSQETANTEAFF.

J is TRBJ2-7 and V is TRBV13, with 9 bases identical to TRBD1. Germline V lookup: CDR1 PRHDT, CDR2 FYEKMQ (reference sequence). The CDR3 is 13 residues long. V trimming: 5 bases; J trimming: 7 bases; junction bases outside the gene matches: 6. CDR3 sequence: CASSLTGGGEQYF. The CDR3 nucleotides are TGTGCCAGCAGCCTTACAGGGGGCGGAGAGCAGTACTTC. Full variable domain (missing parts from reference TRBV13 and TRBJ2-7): AAGVIQSPRHLIKEKRETATLKCYPIPRHDTVYWYQQGPGQDPQFLISFYEKMQSDKGSIPDRFSAQQFSDYHSELNMSSLELGDSALYFCASSLTGGGEQYFGPGTRLTVT.

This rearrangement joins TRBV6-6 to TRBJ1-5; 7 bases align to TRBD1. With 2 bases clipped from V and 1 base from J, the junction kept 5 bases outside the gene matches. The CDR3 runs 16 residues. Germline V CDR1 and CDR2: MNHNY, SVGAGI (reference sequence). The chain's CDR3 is CASSYQTGTSNQPQHF. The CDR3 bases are TGTGCCAGCAGTTACCAGACAGGGACCAGCAATCAGCCCCAGCATTTT.

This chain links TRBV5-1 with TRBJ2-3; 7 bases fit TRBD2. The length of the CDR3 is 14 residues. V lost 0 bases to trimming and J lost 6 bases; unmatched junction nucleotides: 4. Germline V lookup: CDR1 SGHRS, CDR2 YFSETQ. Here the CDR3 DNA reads TGCGCCAGCAGCTTGGCCTTAGCGGGCGATACGCAGTATTTT. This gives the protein CASSLALAGDTQYF.

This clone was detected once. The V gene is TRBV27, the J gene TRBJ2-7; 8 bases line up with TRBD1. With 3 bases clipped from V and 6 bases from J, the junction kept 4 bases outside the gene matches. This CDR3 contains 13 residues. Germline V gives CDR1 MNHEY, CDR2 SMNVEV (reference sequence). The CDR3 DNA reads TGTGCCAGCAGTTTCGACAGGGGAGGCGAGCAGTACTTC. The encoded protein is CASSFDRGGEQYF.

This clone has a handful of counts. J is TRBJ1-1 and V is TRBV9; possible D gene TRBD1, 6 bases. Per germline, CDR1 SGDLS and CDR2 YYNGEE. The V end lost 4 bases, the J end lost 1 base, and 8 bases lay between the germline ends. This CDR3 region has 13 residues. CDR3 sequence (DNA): TGTGCCAGCAGCTTGACAGGGAACACTGAAGCTTTCTTT. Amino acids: CASSLTGNTEAFF.

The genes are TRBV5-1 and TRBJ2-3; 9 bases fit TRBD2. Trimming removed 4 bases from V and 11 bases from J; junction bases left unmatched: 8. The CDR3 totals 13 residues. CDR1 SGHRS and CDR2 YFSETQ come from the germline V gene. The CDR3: CASSRGGDLGQYF. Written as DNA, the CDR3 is TGCGCCAGCAGCCGCGGGGGGGATCTGGGGCAGTATTTT.

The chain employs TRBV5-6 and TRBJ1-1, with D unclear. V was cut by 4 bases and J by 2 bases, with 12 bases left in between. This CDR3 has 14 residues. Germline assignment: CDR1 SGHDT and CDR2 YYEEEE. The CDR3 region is CASSRYMSNTEAFF. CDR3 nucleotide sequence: TGTGCCAGCAGCCGATACATGAGTAACACTGAAGCTTTCTTT.

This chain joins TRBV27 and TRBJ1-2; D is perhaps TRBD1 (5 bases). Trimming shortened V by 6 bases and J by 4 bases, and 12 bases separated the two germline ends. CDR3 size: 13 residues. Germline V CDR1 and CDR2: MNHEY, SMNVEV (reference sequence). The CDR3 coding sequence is TGTGCCAGCAGCCGAGGGGCAGGCTATGGCTACACCTTC. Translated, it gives CASSRGAGYGYTF.

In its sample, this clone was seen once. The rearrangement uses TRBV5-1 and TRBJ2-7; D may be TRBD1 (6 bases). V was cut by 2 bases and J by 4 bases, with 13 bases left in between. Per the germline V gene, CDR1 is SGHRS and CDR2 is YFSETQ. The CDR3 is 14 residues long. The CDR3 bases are TGCGCCAGCAGCTTAAACAGGGCGTCATACGAGCAGTACTTC. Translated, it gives CASSLNRASYEQYF. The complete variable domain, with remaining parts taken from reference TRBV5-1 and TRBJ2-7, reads KAGVTQTPRYLIKTRGQQVTLSCSPISGHRSVSWYQQTPGQGLQFLFEYFSETQRNKGNFPGRFSGRQFSNSRSEMNVSTLELGDSALYLCASSLNRASYEQYFGPGTRLTVT.

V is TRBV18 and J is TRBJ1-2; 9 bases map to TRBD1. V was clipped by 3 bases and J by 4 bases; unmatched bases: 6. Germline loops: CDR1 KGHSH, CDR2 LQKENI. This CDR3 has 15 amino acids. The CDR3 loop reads CASSPGQGMIYGYTF. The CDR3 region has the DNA TGTGCCAGCTCACCCGGACAGGGGATGATCTATGGCTACACCTTC. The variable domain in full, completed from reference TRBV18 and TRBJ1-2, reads NAGVMQNPRHLVRRRGQEARLRCSPMKGHSHVYWYRQLPEEGLKFMVYLQKENIIDESGMPKERFSAEFPKEGPSILRIQQVVRGDSAAYFCASSPGQGMIYGYTFGSGTRLTVV.

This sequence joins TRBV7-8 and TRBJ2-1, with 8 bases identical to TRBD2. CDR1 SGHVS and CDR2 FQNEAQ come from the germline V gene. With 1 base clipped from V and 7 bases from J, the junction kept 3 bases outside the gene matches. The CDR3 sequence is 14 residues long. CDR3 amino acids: CASSLVRGANEQFF. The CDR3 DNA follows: TGTGCCAGCAGCTTAGTGCGGGGGGCTAATGAGCAGTTCTTC.

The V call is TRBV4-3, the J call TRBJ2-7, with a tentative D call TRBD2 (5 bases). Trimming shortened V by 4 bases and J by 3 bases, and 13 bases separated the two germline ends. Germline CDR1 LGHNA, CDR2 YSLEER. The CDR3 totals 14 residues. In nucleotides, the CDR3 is TGCGCCAGCAGCCCCGCGGGCGCCGGCTACGAGCAGTACTTC. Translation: CASSPAGAGYEQYF.

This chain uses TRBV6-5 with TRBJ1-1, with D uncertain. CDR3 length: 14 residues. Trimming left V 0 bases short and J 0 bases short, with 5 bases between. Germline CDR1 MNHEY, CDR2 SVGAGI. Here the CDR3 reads CASSYSGMNTEAFF. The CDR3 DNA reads TGTGCCAGCAGTTACTCGGGCATGAACACTGAAGCTTTCTTT.

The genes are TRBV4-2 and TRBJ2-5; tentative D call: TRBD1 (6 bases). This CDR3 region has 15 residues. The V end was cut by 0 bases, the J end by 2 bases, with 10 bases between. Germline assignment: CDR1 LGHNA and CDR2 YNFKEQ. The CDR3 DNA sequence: TGTGCCAGCAGCCAAGAAATCACAGGGCAAGAGACCCAGTACTTC. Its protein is CASSQEITGQETQYF.